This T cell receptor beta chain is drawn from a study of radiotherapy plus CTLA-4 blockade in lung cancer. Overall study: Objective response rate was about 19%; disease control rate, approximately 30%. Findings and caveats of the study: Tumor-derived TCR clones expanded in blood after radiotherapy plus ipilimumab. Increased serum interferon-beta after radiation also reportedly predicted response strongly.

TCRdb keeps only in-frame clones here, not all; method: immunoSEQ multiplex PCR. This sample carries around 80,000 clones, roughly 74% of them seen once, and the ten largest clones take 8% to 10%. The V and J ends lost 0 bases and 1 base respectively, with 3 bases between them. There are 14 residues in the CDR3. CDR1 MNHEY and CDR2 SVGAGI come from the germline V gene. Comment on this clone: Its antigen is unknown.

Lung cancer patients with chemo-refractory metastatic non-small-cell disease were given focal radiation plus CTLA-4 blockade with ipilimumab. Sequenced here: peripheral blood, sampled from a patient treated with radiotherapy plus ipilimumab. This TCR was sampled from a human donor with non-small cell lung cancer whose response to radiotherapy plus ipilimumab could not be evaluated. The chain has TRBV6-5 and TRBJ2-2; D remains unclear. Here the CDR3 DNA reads TGTGCCAGCAGTTACTCTCGGAACACCGGGGAGCTGTTTTTT. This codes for CASSYSRNTGELFF.